These T cell receptor beta chains were read from a single sample in a study of blood T cell repertoires in COVID-19. Profiling relied on immunoSEQ multiplex PCR, and the TCRdb table lists in-frame clones only, not all of them. The profile shows fewer than 350,000 clones, less than 85% of them singletons. The sample comprised PBMCs or T cells enriched from blood (not recorded which). Receptors were obtained from a woman between 25 and 40 years old who had been exposed to COVID-19. Each CDR3 is given with its conserved first and last residue. A D gene is named only where the DNA matches it firmly. The size of a clone is reported for some rows only, either as once, few or many, or as a class for expanded clones.

V gene: TRBV11-2; D gene: TRBD2; J gene: TRBJ2-1; clone size: NA; CDR3 protein: CASSRLADLLYEQFF; CDR3 DNA: TGTGCCAGCAGCCGCCTAGCGGATTTATTATATGAGCAGTTCTTC
V gene: TRBV30; D gene: NA; J gene: TRBJ2-3; clone size: NA; CDR3 protein: CAWASSTDTQYF; CDR3 DNA: TGTGCCTGGGCTTCTAGCACAGATACGCAGTATTTT
V gene: TRBV5-6; D gene: NA; J gene: TRBJ2-3; clone size: NA; CDR3 protein: CASSSLADTQYF; CDR3 DNA: TGTGCCAGCAGCTCCCTTGCAGATACGCAGTATTTT
V gene: TRBV28; D gene: NA; J gene: TRBJ1-2; clone size: few; CDR3 protein: CASSLGTYGYTF; CDR3 DNA: TGTGCCAGCAGTTTAGGCACCTATGGCTACACCTTC
V gene: TRBV9; D gene: TRBD2; J gene: TRBJ2-1; clone size: few; CDR3 protein: CASSTRTSGVSANEQFF; CDR3 DNA: TGTGCCAGCAGCACGCGTACTAGCGGGGTGTCGGCCAATGAGCAGTTCTTC
V gene: TRBV28; D gene: TRBD2; J gene: TRBJ2-3; clone size: NA; CDR3 protein: CASSFPSGSTDTQYF; CDR3 DNA: TGTGCCAGCAGTTTTCCTAGCGGCAGCACAGATACGCAGTATTTT
V gene: TRBV3-1/TRBV3-2; D gene: NA; J gene: TRBJ2-2; clone size: NA; CDR3 protein: CASSPQSGDTGELFF; CDR3 DNA: TGTGCCAGCAGCCCTCAATCGGGGGACACCGGGGAGCTGTTTTTT
V gene: TRBV21-1; D gene: NA; J gene: TRBJ2-5; clone size: NA; CDR3 protein: CASSTPVGPKETQYF; CDR3 DNA: TGTGCCAGCAGCACCCCAGTGGGGCCCAAGGAGACCCAGTACTTC
V gene: TRBV7-8; D gene: NA; J gene: TRBJ2-2; clone size: NA; CDR3 protein: CASSLGLVGGELFF; CDR3 DNA: TGTGCCAGCAGCTTAGGCCTAGTAGGCGGGGAGCTGTTTTTT
V gene: TRBV28; D gene: TRBD1; J gene: TRBJ2-2; clone size: NA; CDR3 protein: CASHTTGPDTGELFF; CDR3 DNA: TGTGCCAGCCATACGACAGGGCCGGACACCGGGGAGCTGTTTTTT
V gene: TRBV30; D gene: NA; J gene: TRBJ2-7; clone size: NA; CDR3 protein: CAWSVLSDEQYF; CDR3 DNA: TGTGCCTGGAGTGTATTGTCGGACGAGCAGTACTTC
V gene: TRBV10-3; D gene: NA; J gene: TRBJ2-6; clone size: NA; CDR3 protein: CAMASYGGQSNSGANVLTF; CDR3 DNA: TGTGCCATGGCCTCGTATGGCGGACAGTCAAACTCTGGGGCCAACGTCCTGACTTTC
V gene: TRBV3-1/TRBV3-2; D gene: TRBD2; J gene: TRBJ2-3; clone size: NA; CDR3 protein: CASSPRLAGIAMTDTQYF; CDR3 DNA: TGTGCCAGCAGCCCCAGACTAGCGGGGATCGCGATGACAGATACGCAGTATTTT
V gene: TRBV12-3/TRBV12-4; D gene: TRBD2; J gene: TRBJ2-3; clone size: NA; CDR3 protein: CASSLLRETQYF; CDR3 DNA: TGTGCCAGCAGTTTACTGCGGGAGACGCAGTATTTT
V gene: TRBV7-6; D gene: NA; J gene: TRBJ2-7; clone size: NA; CDR3 protein: CASTGSGPSYEQYF; CDR3 DNA: TGTGCCAGCACCGGGTCAGGGCCCTCCTACGAGCAGTACTTC
V gene: TRBV5-6; D gene: NA; J gene: TRBJ1-6; clone size: NA; CDR3 protein: CASSLGQIYNSPLHF; CDR3 DNA: TGTGCCAGCAGCTTGGGACAGATCTATAATTCACCCCTCCACTTT
V gene: TRBV4-2; D gene: NA; J gene: TRBJ1-5; clone size: NA; CDR3 protein: CASSSLRDSNQPQHF; CDR3 DNA: TGTGCCAGCAGCTCCCTGCGAGACAGTAATCAGCCCCAGCATTTT
V gene: TRBV12-3/TRBV12-4; D gene: NA; J gene: TRBJ2-1; clone size: NA; CDR3 protein: CASSPERNEQFF; CDR3 DNA: TGTGCCAGCAGTCCCGAGCGCAATGAGCAGTTCTTC
V gene: TRBV7-3; D gene: TRBD1; J gene: TRBJ1-6; clone size: NA; CDR3 protein: CASSPGQGSSYNSPLHF; CDR3 DNA: TGTGCCAGCAGTCCTGGACAGGGCAGCTCCTATAATTCACCCCTCCACTTT
V gene: TRBV2; D gene: NA; J gene: TRBJ2-7; clone size: NA; CDR3 protein: CASSVGGYSYEQYF; CDR3 DNA: TGTGCCAGCAGTGTGGGAGGATATTCCTACGAGCAGTACTTC
V gene: TRBV30; D gene: NA; J gene: TRBJ1-2; clone size: NA; CDR3 protein: CAWSLNYGYTF; CDR3 DNA: TGTGCCTGGAGCCTGAACTATGGCTACACCTTC
V gene: TRBV7-8; D gene: NA; J gene: TRBJ1-5; clone size: NA; CDR3 protein: CASSLFGQQYSNQPQHF; CDR3 DNA: TGTGCCAGCAGCCTATTCGGACAGCAATATAGCAATCAGCCCCAGCATTTT
V gene: TRBV28; D gene: TRBD1; J gene: TRBJ2-7; clone size: NA; CDR3 protein: CASRTGQAYEQYF; CDR3 DNA: TGTGCCAGCAGAACGGGACAGGCCTACGAGCAGTACTTC
V gene: TRBV28; D gene: NA; J gene: TRBJ1-5; clone size: NA; CDR3 protein: CASSPPFGGDNQPQHF; CDR3 DNA: TGTGCCAGCAGTCCCCCCTTCGGGGGAGACAATCAGCCCCAGCATTTT
V gene: TRBV6-5; D gene: TRBD2; J gene: TRBJ2-1; clone size: NA; CDR3 protein: CASRPGTSGDHEQFF; CDR3 DNA: TGTGCCAGCAGGCCTGGGACTAGCGGGGACCATGAGCAGTTCTTC
V gene: TRBV15; D gene: TRBD2; J gene: TRBJ2-7; clone size: once; CDR3 protein: CATSREGGSPESDEQYF; CDR3 DNA: TGTGCCACCAGCAGAGAGGGGGGGTCACCCGAGAGCGACGAGCAGTACTTC
V gene: TRBV27; D gene: NA; J gene: TRBJ1-3; clone size: NA; CDR3 protein: CASSSGNTIYF; CDR3 DNA: TGTGCCAGCAGTTCGGGAAACACCATATATTTT
V gene: TRBV28; D gene: TRBD1; J gene: TRBJ1-6; clone size: NA; CDR3 protein: CASNTDREDNSPLHF; CDR3 DNA: TGTGCCAGCAATACGGACAGGGAAGATAATTCACCCCTCCACTTT
V gene: TRBV2; D gene: TRBD1; J gene: TRBJ1-1; clone size: NA; CDR3 protein: CASRGQGRNTEAFF; CDR3 DNA: TGTGCCAGCAGGGGACAGGGAAGGAACACTGAAGCTTTCTTT
V gene: TRBV19; D gene: NA; J gene: TRBJ1-3; clone size: NA; CDR3 protein: CASSIRASGNTIYF; CDR3 DNA: TGTGCCAGTAGTATCAGGGCCTCTGGAAACACCATATATTTT
V gene: TRBV3-1/TRBV3-2; D gene: NA; J gene: TRBJ1-2; clone size: NA; CDR3 protein: CASSQEGTGIYGYTF; CDR3 DNA: TGTGCCAGCAGCCAAGAAGGCACAGGCATCTATGGCTACACCTTC
V gene: TRBV10-2; D gene: TRBD1; J gene: TRBJ1-2; clone size: NA; CDR3 protein: CASSESSGGYGYTF; CDR3 DNA: TGCGCCAGCAGTGAGTCCTCAGGGGGCTATGGCTACACCTTC
V gene: TRBV11-3; D gene: NA; J gene: TRBJ2-1; clone size: NA; CDR3 protein: CASSPRAASYNEQFF; CDR3 DNA: TGTGCCAGCAGCCCAAGAGCGGCGTCCTACAATGAGCAGTTCTTC
V gene: TRBV9; D gene: TRBD2; J gene: TRBJ2-1; clone size: NA; CDR3 protein: CASSEGVREGRNEQFF; CDR3 DNA: TGTGCCAGCAGCGAGGGGGTGCGGGAGGGCCGGAATGAGCAGTTCTTC
V gene: TRBV27; D gene: TRBD2; J gene: TRBJ2-6; clone size: NA; CDR3 protein: CASRNSGTSGANVLTF; CDR3 DNA: TGTGCCAGCAGAAATAGCGGGACCTCTGGGGCCAACGTCCTGACTTTC
V gene: TRBV14; D gene: TRBD1; J gene: TRBJ1-1; clone size: NA; CDR3 protein: CASSSGDREYTEAFF; CDR3 DNA: TGTGCCAGCAGCTCGGGGGACAGGGAGTACACTGAAGCTTTCTTT
V gene: TRBV29-1; D gene: TRBD1; J gene: TRBJ1-1; clone size: few; CDR3 protein: CSVEESGTGYTEAFF; CDR3 DNA: TGCAGCGTTGAAGAGTCCGGGACAGGGTACACTGAAGCTTTCTTT
V gene: TRBV28; D gene: NA; J gene: TRBJ1-1; clone size: NA; CDR3 protein: CASSYRGNTEAFF; CDR3 DNA: TGTGCCAGCAGTTATAGGGGGAACACTGAAGCTTTCTTT
V gene: TRBV5-6; D gene: TRBD2; J gene: TRBJ2-3; clone size: NA; CDR3 protein: CASSLRTSGGGKHTQYF; CDR3 DNA: TGTGCCAGCAGCCTAAGGACTAGCGGGGGTGGGAAACATACGCAGTATTTT
V gene: TRBV20-1; D gene: NA; J gene: TRBJ1-1; clone size: NA; CDR3 protein: CSALGPAEAFF; CDR3 DNA: TGCAGTGCCCTGGGCCCTGCTGAAGCTTTCTTT
V gene: TRBV4-3; D gene: TRBD1; J gene: TRBJ1-1; clone size: NA; CDR3 protein: CASSQTGRNTEAFF; CDR3 DNA: TGCGCCAGCAGCCAGACAGGGAGGAACACTGAAGCTTTCTTT
V gene: TRBV7-9; D gene: TRBD2; J gene: TRBJ2-2; clone size: NA; CDR3 protein: CASSLVSGSTGELFF; CDR3 DNA: TGTGCCAGCAGCTTAGTTAGCGGGAGCACCGGGGAGCTGTTTTTT
V gene: TRBV18; D gene: NA; J gene: TRBJ1-2; clone size: NA; CDR3 protein: CASSPPGGQGYGYTF; CDR3 DNA: TGTGCCAGCTCACCACCGGGAGGGCAGGGCTATGGCTACACCTTC
V gene: TRBV10-3; D gene: TRBD1; J gene: TRBJ1-3; clone size: NA; CDR3 protein: CAINPGTGVSGNTIYF; CDR3 DNA: TGTGCCATCAACCCCGGGACAGGAGTCTCTGGAAACACCATATATTTT
V gene: TRBV2; D gene: NA; J gene: TRBJ1-2; clone size: NA; CDR3 protein: CASSGTANYGYTF; CDR3 DNA: TGTGCCAGCAGTGGCACAGCTAACTATGGCTACACCTTC
V gene: TRBV7-3; D gene: TRBD2; J gene: TRBJ2-3; clone size: NA; CDR3 protein: CASSFVAGGLNTQYF; CDR3 DNA: TGTGCCAGCAGCTTCGTAGCGGGGGGGCTTAATACGCAGTATTTT
V gene: TRBV18; D gene: NA; J gene: TRBJ2-5; clone size: NA; CDR3 protein: CASSRLGETQYF; CDR3 DNA: TGTGCCAGCTCACGGCTCGGGGAGACCCAGTACTTC
V gene: TRBV27; D gene: NA; J gene: TRBJ1-5; clone size: NA; CDR3 protein: CASSLSRSNQPQHF; CDR3 DNA: TGTGCCAGCAGTTTATCCAGGAGCAATCAGCCCCAGCATTTT
V gene: TRBV7-9; D gene: NA; J gene: TRBJ1-5; clone size: NA; CDR3 protein: CASQLGDTTNQPQHF; CDR3 DNA: TGTGCCAGCCAACTAGGGGACACCACCAATCAGCCCCAGCATTTT
V gene: TRBV24-1; D gene: NA; J gene: TRBJ2-7; clone size: once; CDR3 protein: CATGGPQGYEQYF; CDR3 DNA: TGTGCCACCGGCGGACCACAGGGATACGAGCAGTACTTC